The clone carrying this T cell receptor (beta chain) was observed a few times. Its specificity is not known. Template switching created a universal primer site, and the cDNA included unique molecular identifiers. TCRdb re-called the 5' RACE reads through MiXCR, storing one row per CDR3 protein. The data show 690,000 or so distinct CDR3 sequences, about 9.4% seen once. This sample was taken from a study of identical twins. Trimming pared 3 bases from V and 0 bases from J, leaving 9 bases between. Germline assignment: CDR1 DFQATT and CDR2 SNEGSKA (reference sequence). This CDR3 has 13 residues. General observations from the study: A lower insertion count was a feature of abundant cord blood beta clonotypes, with no such feature in memory repertoires.

These records were also assigned to another study, of yellow fever vaccine responses in identical twins.

The TCR was taken from a woman between 18 and 29 years old in good health. Sequences were obtained from PBMCs. The chain joins TRBV20-1 to TRBJ2-7; D remains unclear. The CDR3 reads CSASSENSYEQYF. DNA of the CDR3: TGCAGTGCTAGTTCGGAAAACTCCTACGAGCAGTACTTC.